This passage covers 23 T cell receptor beta chains from one sample sequenced in a study of spatial heterogeneity in lung cancer. As to time point: sample taken at primary tumor resection. TCRs were sequenced from unsorted whole RNA of tumor, nontumor lung or PBMC. TCRdb reprocessed the 5' RACE reads via MiXCR and lists one record per CDR3 protein. Here the sample spans roughly 40,000 distinct CDR3 sequences, 6% to 7.5% being singletons. The sequenced sample was PBMCs, obtained at surgery. The receptors stem from a female donor with early-stage non-small cell lung cancer.

This clonotype has a count of ten or more. CDR3 coding DNA: TGTGCCAGCAGCTTAGGAGTTTCAGGAGCTCAGCCCCAGCATTTT. Protein sequence: CASSLGVSGAQPQHF. The chain couples TRBV7-8 to TRBJ1-5; D ambiguous. This CDR3 spans 15 amino acids. Germline-derived CDR1 and CDR2 are SGHVS and FQNEAQ. V lost 1 base, J lost 6 bases, and 13 bases lay in between.

This clonotype has just a few counts. The chain has TRBV3-1 and TRBJ1-6; the match to TRBD1 covers 7 bases. The CDR3 spans 15 residues. J was trimmed by 4 bases and V by 7 bases; bases with no gene match: 7. Germline CDR1 LGHDT, CDR2 YNNKEL (reference sequence). The CDR3 is CASTPGQHYNSPLHF. The CDR3 DNA follows: TGTGCCAGCACCCCGGGACAGCATTATAATTCACCCCTCCACTTT.

The table lists this clonotype with many counts. This chain connects TRBV7-2 to TRBJ1-6; the match to TRBD1 covers 8 bases. V was clipped by 3 bases and J by 10 bases; unmatched bases: 8. The CDR3 runs to 15 residues. CDR1 SGHTA and CDR2 FQGNSA come from the germline V gene. In nucleotides, the CDR3 is TGTGCCAGCAGCTTGAGACAGGGGATGGAATCACCCCTCCACTTT. The encoded protein is CASSLRQGMESPLHF.

This chain links TRBV20-1 with TRBJ2-7; D possibly corresponds to TRBD2 (7 bases). The CDR3 extends over 16 amino acids. Germline V lookup: CDR1 DFQATT, CDR2 SNEGSKA (reference sequence). The V and J ends lost 3 bases and 3 bases respectively, with 21 bases between them. The CDR3 nucleotides read TGCAGTGCTAGGGTCCCCGGGGGCGGGGGCTACTACGAGCAGTACTTC. As protein: CSARVPGGGGYYEQYF.

This clonotype was observed a few times. This chain links TRBV9 with TRBJ1-1; no clear D gene. This CDR3 contains 15 residues. From germline, CDR1 is SGDLS and CDR2 YYNGEE. The germline V and J ends were trimmed by 0 bases and 8 bases, with 17 bases remaining between them. The CDR3 nucleotides read TGTGCCAGCAGCGTAGAAGGCCTCAGCGAAGGGGAAGCTTTCTTT. Translating it yields CASSVEGLSEGEAFF.

The genes are TRBV2 and TRBJ2-1; 7 nucleotides match TRBD1. Trimming cost V 5 bases and J 1 base; bases outside gene matches: 5. The CDR3 covers 15 residues. CDR1 SNHLY and CDR2 FYNNEI come from the germline V gene. The CDR3 DNA sequence: TGTGCCAGCAGTACCGACAGGGCGTCCTACAATGAGCAGTTCTTC. It encodes CASSTDRASYNEQFF.

This chain links TRBV5-1 with TRBJ1-4; unclear D gene. The CDR3 length is 15 residues. Germline V gene sequence: CDR1 SGHRS, CDR2 YFSETQ. V was cut by 1 base and J by 2 bases, with 9 bases left in between. Here the CDR3 reads CASSLTGLTNEKLFF. Here the CDR3 DNA reads TGCGCCAGCAGCTTGACGGGGTTGACTAATGAAAAACTGTTTTTT.

This clonotype has ten or more counts. The V call is TRBV12-3 or TRBV12-4, the J call TRBJ2-7; no clear D gene. This CDR3 region has 13 residues. Trimming removed 4 bases from V and 9 bases from J, with 16 bases in between. CDR3 residues: CASSYGTAVGQYF. The DNA for the CDR3 is TGTGCCAGCAGTTATGGCACCGCGGTCGGGCAGTACTTC.

This clonotype was detected only once. This could be a read error, since a much larger clone is one nucleotide away. This rearrangement joins TRBV7-7 to TRBJ2-7; no clear D gene. This CDR3 has 10 residues. Germline loops: CDR1 SSHAT, CDR2 FNYEAQ (reference sequence). As DNA, the CDR3 is TGTGCCAACAGCAACTACGAGCAGTACTTC. Translating it yields CANSNYEQYF.

At least ten counts were recorded for this clonotype. The chain's CDR3 is CASSYSVAGSSQPQHF. The CDR3 DNA reads as TGTGCCAGCAGTTACTCAGTTGCGGGTTCTAGTCAGCCCCAGCATTTT. This chain uses TRBV6-5 with TRBJ1-5; no clear D. The CDR3 totals 16 residues. Trimming shortened V by 0 bases and J by 6 bases, and 15 bases separated the two germline ends. Germline CDR1 MNHEY, CDR2 SVGAGI.

At least ten counts were recorded for this clonotype. The V gene is TRBV9, the J gene TRBJ2-5; a possible D gene is TRBD1 (5 bases). V shed 2 bases and J shed 1 base, with 9 bases lying between them. Germline loops: CDR1 SGDLS, CDR2 YYNGEE. The CDR3 sequence is 14 residues long. The CDR3: CASSVGQGQETQYF. Written as DNA, the CDR3 is TGTGCCAGCAGCGTCGGGCAGGGCCAAGAGACCCAGTACTTC.

The table lists this clonotype with many counts. V usage is TRBV5-1 and J usage is TRBJ2-1; D is ambiguous. Trimming removed 0 bases from V and 10 bases from J, with 11 bases in between. The length of the CDR3 is 13 residues. CDR1 is SGHRS, CDR2 YFSETQ, per germline. CDR3 residues: CASSLDPTKEQFF. CDR3 coding DNA: TGCGCCAGCAGCTTGGATCCGACGAAGGAGCAGTTCTTC.

This clonotype was detected a few times. The rearrangement uses TRBV6-2 or TRBV6-3 and TRBJ2-1; 11 bases map to TRBD2. Germline V gene data show CDR1 as MNHEY and CDR2 as SVGEGT. Trimming at V came to 7 bases and at J to 10 bases, leaving 6 bases not matched to a gene. CDR3 size: 13 residues. The DNA of the CDR3 is TGTGCCAGCAAGACTAGCGGGGCCCAAGAGCAGTTCTTC. This sequence encodes CASKTSGAQEQFF.

This clonotype was found a few times. This chain links TRBV14 with TRBJ2-2; maybe TRBD1 (6 bases). Deletions cut 4 bases from V and 5 bases from J, with 14 bases between. Germline V lookup: CDR1 SGHDN, CDR2 FVKESK. The CDR3 covers 15 residues. CDR3 in DNA: TGTGCCAGCAGCCGGCAGGCAGGGGTGACCGGGGAGCTGTTTTTT. Amino acids: CASSRQAGVTGELFF.

This chain uses TRBV6-5 with TRBJ1-1; D is possibly TRBD1 (5 bases). The V gene lost 5 bases and the J gene lost 1 base, with 14 bases spanning the gap. Germline V gives CDR1 MNHEY, CDR2 SVGAGI. This CDR3 comprises 15 residues. CDR3 region: CASSGRGAGNTEAFF. In nucleotides, the CDR3 is TGTGCCAGCAGTGGAAGGGGAGCAGGGAACACTGAAGCTTTCTTT.

The table lists this clonotype with a few counts. One end of the junction is discordant with germline, which a read error may explain. The chain links TRBV5-1 to TRBJ1-6; 7 nucleotides align to TRBD1. Germline values: CDR1 SGHRS, CDR2 YFSETQ. The CDR3 has 14 amino acids. DNA for the CDR3: TGCGCCAGCAGCCTGGGACAGACTAATTCACCCCTCCATTTT. Its protein product is CASSLGQTNSPLHF.

This clonotype has only a few counts. J is TRBJ2-5 and V is TRBV24-1; D might be TRBD1 or TRBD2, each matching 6 bases. The CDR3 has 13 residues. Germline V gene data show CDR1 as KGHDR and CDR2 as SFDVKD. Trimming pared 5 bases from V and 5 bases from J, leaving 11 bases between. Written as DNA, the CDR3 is TGTGCCACCAGTGGGGGGGCCGTTGAGACCCAGTACTTC. Its protein is CATSGGAVETQYF.

With regard to this clonotype: A read error may be the cause here, since a much bigger clone is one base away. J is TRBJ2-3 and V is TRBV7-2; maybe TRBD2 (5 bases). Trimming pared 5 bases from V and 2 bases from J, leaving 11 bases between. Germline values: CDR1 SGHTA, CDR2 FQGNSA. The CDR3 runs to 14 residues. For the CDR3, the DNA is TGTGCCAGCAGCCTCGGACTGGACACAGATACGCAGTATTTT. Translation: CASSLGLDTDTQYF.

This sequence joins TRBV6-5 and TRBJ1-4, with D possibly matching TRBD1 (5 bases). CDR3 length: 13 residues. Germline V gives CDR1 MNHEY, CDR2 SVGAGI. Trimming cost V 5 bases and J 3 bases, with 7 bases left between them. The CDR3 nucleotides are TGTGCCAGCAGTGGGGGTTCTAATGAAAAACTGTTTTTT. This encodes CASSGGSNEKLFF.

This clonotype was seen more than once but under ten times. This chain connects TRBV18 to TRBJ1-1; tentatively, D is TRBD1 (5 bases). CDR1 and CDR2 from the germline V gene are KGHSH and LQKENI. This CDR3 spans 16 amino acids. V was trimmed by 3 bases and J by 1 base, leaving 15 bases between them. The CDR3 reads CASSPALGVGNTEAFF. Written as DNA, the CDR3 is TGTGCCAGCTCACCGGCTTTGGGGGTGGGGAACACTGAAGCTTTCTTT.

This clonotype was observed at least ten times. The V and J genes are TRBV12-5 and TRBJ2-3, with 7 bases aligning to TRBD1. This CDR3 has 14 residues. Germline V gene lookup returns CDR1 LGHNT and CDR2 FRNRAP. V was pared by 5 bases and J by 2 bases, with 4 bases of the junction left unmatched. CDR3 sequence (DNA): TGTGCTAGTGGTCTGGGACAGAACACAGATACGCAGTATTTT. Translation gives CASGLGQNTDTQYF.

This clonotype was detected ten times or more. This chain links TRBV15 with TRBJ2-1, with 10 positions matching TRBD1. The CDR3 runs to 13 residues. Germline lookup yields CDR1 LNHNV and CDR2 YYDKDF (reference sequence). With V trimmed by 8 bases and J by 14 bases, 12 bases remained unmatched. CDR3 bases: TGTGCCACCCACGAAGGACAGGGGGGGTTCAAGTTCTTC. The encoded protein is CATHEGQGGFKFF.

This clonotype was observed a few times. The V gene is TRBV5-1, the J gene TRBJ1-2, with D possibly matching TRBD1 (5 bases). V was cut by 0 bases and J by 4 bases, with 10 bases left in between. This CDR3 has 14 residues. Per germline, CDR1 SGHRS and CDR2 YFSETQ. CDR3 residues: CASSLVPGSYGYTF. CDR3 in DNA: TGCGCCAGCAGCTTGGTTCCAGGGTCCTATGGCTACACCTTC.